One and the same sample provided the 23 T cell receptor beta chains below, sequenced in a study of blood T cell repertoires in COVID-19. Sequenced by immunoSEQ multiplex PCR; TCRdb stores in-frame clones only, minus some. This sample yields about 120,000 clones, of which roughly 84% are seen a single time; 3% to 3.5% belongs to the top ten. The material sequenced was peripheral blood. These receptors were taken from a man between 35 and 55 years old with acute or convalescent COVID-19.

The chain has TRBV19 and TRBJ2-1; 9 bases agree with TRBD2. Germline V gene data show CDR1 as LNHDA and CDR2 as SQIVND (reference sequence). The junction had 7 bases not matched to a gene; V was cut back by 7 bases and J by 0 bases. The CDR3 runs to 16 residues. CDR3 region: CASKISGGSSYNEQFF. CDR3 DNA: TGTGCCAGTAAAATTAGCGGGGGTAGCTCCTACAATGAGCAGTTCTTC.

The chain combines TRBV30 with TRBJ2-5, with a weak D call TRBD2 (6 bases). Germline V gene data show CDR1 as GTSNPN and CDR2 as SVGIG (reference sequence). The CDR3 loop spans 14 amino acids. V was shortened by 3 bases and J by 0 bases, with 11 bases between the two germline ends. DNA of the CDR3: TGTGCCTGGAGCGGGGGTGGGGACCAAGAGACCCAGTACTTC. Translated, it gives CAWSGGGDQETQYF.

The chain is built from TRBV6-4 and TRBJ1-2; D is perhaps TRBD1 (5 bases). Germline V gene data show CDR1 as MRHNA and CDR2 as SNTAGT. The V and J ends lost 5 bases and 4 bases respectively, with 14 bases between them. This CDR3 is built from 14 residues. This chain's CDR3 is CASSPGVSGYGYTF. In DNA, the CDR3 is TGTGCCAGCAGTCCGGGGGTGAGCGGCTATGGCTACACCTTC.

The V call is TRBV9, the J call TRBJ2-3, with 8 bases aligning to TRBD2. This CDR3 is built from 15 residues. The germline CDR1 and CDR2 sequences are SGDLS and YYNGEE. J gave up 6 bases and V 7 bases, and 13 bases lay outside the gene matches. CDR3 loop: CASRPGGGASDTQYF. CDR3 coding DNA: TGTGCCAGCCGCCCGGGGGGGGGCGCATCCGATACGCAGTATTTT.

The rearrangement uses TRBV24-1 and TRBJ2-5; no clear D. From germline, CDR1 is KGHDR and CDR2 SFDVKD. CDR3 size: 12 residues. The V end lost 4 bases, the J end lost 7 bases, and 9 bases lay between the germline ends. The CDR3 here is CATSDESGTQYF. DNA for the CDR3: TGTGCCACCAGTGACGAATCGGGGACCCAGTACTTC.

The V gene is TRBV12-3 or TRBV12-4, the J gene TRBJ2-7, with a possible D match to TRBD2 (5 bases). Trimming took off 7 bases at V and 3 bases at J, with 13 bases between the two ends. This CDR3 is built from 13 residues. Here the CDR3 DNA reads TGTGCCAGCAAGCTTTCGGGGTACTACGAGCAGTACTTC. Amino acid sequence: CASKLSGYYEQYF.

V is TRBV6-5 and J is TRBJ1-5; D not certain. This CDR3 comprises 16 residues. Germline CDR1 is MNHEY and CDR2 is SVGAGI. V was clipped by 2 bases and J by 2 bases, with 13 bases between them. The chain's CDR3 is CASSYRPSAGNQPQHF. The CDR3, as DNA: TGTGCCAGCAGTTACCGCCCCTCTGCGGGCAATCAGCCCCAGCATTTT.

The J gene is TRBJ1-4, the V gene TRBV4-3; no clear D. The germline CDR1 and CDR2 sequences are LGHNA and YSLEER. The CDR3 is 17 residues long. Trimming stripped 3 bases from V and 5 bases from J, with 19 bases between. This CDR3 reads CASSQIQGGGGNEKLFF. The CDR3 DNA reads TGCGCCAGCAGCCAGATTCAAGGTGGAGGAGGGAATGAAAAACTGTTTTTT.

This clone was picked up a small number of times. The J gene is TRBJ1-6, the V gene TRBV6-5; 10 bases are shared with TRBD1. Germline CDR1 and CDR2: MNHEY and SVGAGI. The CDR3 length is 15 residues. The junction had 6 bases not matched to a gene; V was cut back by 3 bases and J by 10 bases. CDR3 coding DNA: TGTGCCAGCAGTTATGGCGGACAGGGGGGATCACCCCTCCACTTT. Translating gives CASSYGGQGGSPLHF.

The chain joins TRBV14 to TRBJ1-6; D is possibly TRBD1 (6 bases). Germline V gene sequence: CDR1 SGHDN, CDR2 FVKESK. The ends were cut back, 3 bases at V and 10 bases at J, with 16 bases in the middle. This CDR3 contains 15 residues. The DNA for the CDR3 is TGTGCCAGCAGCCATCGATCTACAGGGAACTCACCCCTCCACTTT. As protein: CASSHRSTGNSPLHF.

The rearrangement joins TRBV6-2 or TRBV6-3 to TRBJ1-5; 7 positions agree with TRBD1. CDR3 length: 14 amino acids. Germline V gene lookup returns CDR1 MNHEY and CDR2 SVGEGT. Trimming took 5 bases from V and 3 from J; bases not matched to a gene: 4. The CDR3 sequence is CASSGTALNQPQHF. The CDR3, as DNA: TGTGCCAGCAGTGGGACAGCTCTCAATCAGCCCCAGCATTTT.

The rearrangement links TRBV6-8 to TRBJ1-5; 7 nucleotides agree with TRBD1. Unmatched junction bases numbered 8, after V lost 6 bases and J lost 3 bases. The CDR3 consists of 15 residues. Germline V lookup: CDR1 MNHGY, CDR2 SAAAGT. The CDR3, as DNA: TGTGCCAGCAGGCGCCGGGGACAGACCAATCAGCCCCAGCATTTT. As protein: CASRRRGQTNQPQHF.

V is TRBV10-2 and J is TRBJ2-1; D may be TRBD2 (5 bases). The germline V gene has CDR1 WSHSY and CDR2 SAAADI. The ends were cut back, 6 bases at V and 9 bases at J, with 18 bases in the middle. The CDR3 consists of 14 residues. The CDR3 sequence: CASRSNSLASEQFF. The CDR3 region has the DNA TGCGCCAGCAGGAGTAACAGTCTAGCAAGTGAGCAGTTCTTC.

This chain uses TRBV2 with TRBJ2-1; weak D call: TRBD2 (5 bases). Per germline, CDR1 SNHLY and CDR2 FYNNEI. With 2 bases removed from V and 6 bases from J, the gap between germline ends came to 11 bases. This CDR3 is built from 14 residues. CDR3: CASSEMLAINEQFF. For the CDR3, the DNA is TGTGCCAGCAGTGAAATGCTAGCAATCAATGAGCAGTTCTTC.

The chain employs TRBV9 and TRBJ2-2; 8 nucleotides agree with TRBD2. Per germline, CDR1 SGDLS and CDR2 YYNGEE. V was pared by 1 base and J by 0 bases, with 11 bases of the junction left unmatched. The CDR3 contains 19 residues. The DNA of the CDR3 is TGTGCCAGCAGCGTAAAGATAGATATAGCGGGGCCGAACACCGGGGAGCTGTTTTTT. This translates into CASSVKIDIAGPNTGELFF.

The rearrangement joins TRBV11-2 to TRBJ1-1; perhaps TRBD1 as D (5 bases). V lost 0 bases to trimming and J lost 1 base, with 12 bases between them. Germline lookup yields CDR1 SGHAT and CDR2 FQNNGV. The CDR3 contains 16 residues. CDR3 sequence (DNA): TGTGCCAGCAGCTTAGATCACCCAGGGTGGAACACTGAAGCTTTCTTT. Its translation is CASSLDHPGWNTEAFF.

This clone appeared a single time. The genes are TRBV2 and TRBJ2-1; 9 bases fit TRBD1. The trim removed 4 bases at V and 9 bases at J, leaving 16 bases unmatched. Germline V CDR1 and CDR2: SNHLY, FYNNEI. This CDR3 has 17 residues. CDR3 nucleotide sequence: TGTGCCAGCAGTGGTTTTGGGACAGGGTCCTCCTTAACTGAGCAGTTCTTC. Encoded protein: CASSGFGTGSSLTEQFF. The variable domain in full, with the rest retrieved from reference TRBV2 and TRBJ2-1, is EPEVTQTPSHQVTQMGQEVILRCVPISNHLYFYWYRQILGQKVEFLVSFYNNEISEKSEIFDDQFSVERPDGSNFTLKIRSTKLEDSAMYFCASSGFGTGSSLTEQFFGPGTRLTVL.

The chain recombines TRBV25-1 with TRBJ1-1; TRBD1 might be the D (6 bases). The CDR3 totals 13 residues. Germline CDR1 and CDR2: MGHDK and SYGVNS. Trimming removed 6 bases at V and 3 bases at J, with 11 bases between. The DNA for the CDR3 is TGTGCCAGCAGCCCGCGGACAGACACTGAAGCTTTCTTT. Amino acid sequence: CASSPRTDTEAFF.

This rearrangement joins TRBV27 to TRBJ2-7; 9 bases are shared with TRBD1. V shed 6 bases, J shed 6 bases, and the junction held 9 bases outside the gene matches. Germline loops: CDR1 MNHEY, CDR2 SMNVEV (reference sequence). This CDR3 comprises 14 residues. CDR3 in DNA: TGTGCCAGCAGCATCCGGACAGGGGCGATCGAGCAGTACTTC. Translating gives CASSIRTGAIEQYF.

The chain uses TRBV7-9 and TRBJ2-7, with 7 bases aligning to TRBD1. The germline V gene encodes CDR1 SEHNR and CDR2 FQNEAQ (reference sequence). J was trimmed by 2 bases and V by 4 bases; bases with no gene match: 8. This CDR3 has 15 amino acids. The CDR3 nucleotides read TGTGCCAGCAGCTCCGGGACAGCCTTCCCCTACGAGCAGTACTTC. Protein sequence: CASSSGTAFPYEQYF.

The chain employs TRBV19 and TRBJ2-5; 8 nucleotides align to TRBD1. The length of the CDR3 is 14 residues. Germline V gene data show CDR1 as LNHDA and CDR2 as SQIVND (reference sequence). The V and J ends lost 5 bases and 6 bases, in that order; junction bases with no gene match: 8. The CDR3 coding sequence is TGTGCCAGTAGTGCGGACAGGGTGGCGAAGACCCAGTACTTC. This encodes CASSADRVAKTQYF. Looking up the rest from reference TRBV19 and TRBJ2-5 gives the full variable domain: DGGITQSPKYLFRKEGQNVTLSCEQNLNHDAMYWYRQDPGQGLRLIYYSQIVNDFQKGDIAEGYSVSREKKESFPLTVTSAQKNPTAFYLCASSADRVAKTQYFGPGTRLLVL.

This clone has a handful of counts. The CDR3 here is CASSPNLAGGYNEQFF. CDR3 nucleotides: TGTGCCAGCAGCCCAAACCTAGCGGGGGGGTACAATGAGCAGTTCTTC. This chain joins TRBV7-8 and TRBJ2-1; the match to TRBD2 covers 12 bases. The CDR3 is 16 amino acids. V shed 5 bases and J 4 bases; nucleotides not matched to a gene: 6. Germline values: CDR1 SGHVS, CDR2 FQNEAQ.

Comments on this clone: The identical CDR3 is also encoded by other nucleotide sequences in the sample. The chain is built from TRBV5-1 and TRBJ2-7, with TRBD1 identical over 11 bases. CDR3 length equals 14 residues. The junction had 2 bases not matched to a gene; V was cut back by 3 bases and J by 3 bases. Germline lookup yields CDR1 SGHRS and CDR2 YFSETQ. Written as DNA, the CDR3 is TGCGCCAGCAGCTGGGGGACAGGGGGCTACGAGCAGTACTTC. This codes for CASSWGTGGYEQYF.